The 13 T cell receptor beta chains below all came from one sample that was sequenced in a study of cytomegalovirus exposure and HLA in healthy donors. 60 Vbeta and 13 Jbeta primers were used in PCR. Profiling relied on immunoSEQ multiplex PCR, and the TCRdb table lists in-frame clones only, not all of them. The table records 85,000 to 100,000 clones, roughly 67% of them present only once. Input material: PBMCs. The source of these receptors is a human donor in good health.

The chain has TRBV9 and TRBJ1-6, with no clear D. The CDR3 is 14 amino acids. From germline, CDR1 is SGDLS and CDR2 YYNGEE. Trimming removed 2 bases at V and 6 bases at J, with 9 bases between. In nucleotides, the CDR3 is TGTGCCAGCAGCGTCTCCGGGTCTAATTCACCCCTCCACTTT. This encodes CASSVSGSNSPLHF. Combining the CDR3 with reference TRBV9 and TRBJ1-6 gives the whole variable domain DSGVTQTPKHLITATGQRVTLRCSPRSGDLSVYWYQQSLDQGLQFLIQYYNGEERAKGNILERFSAQQFPDLHSELNLSSLELGDSALYFCASSVSGSNSPLHFGNGTRLTVT.

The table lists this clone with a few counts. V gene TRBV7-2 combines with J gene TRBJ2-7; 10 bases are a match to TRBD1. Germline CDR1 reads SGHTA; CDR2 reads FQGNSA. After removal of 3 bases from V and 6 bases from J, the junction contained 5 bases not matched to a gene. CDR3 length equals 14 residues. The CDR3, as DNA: TGTGCCAGCAGCTTTGGGACAGGGGCAAGCGAGCAGTACTTC. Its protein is CASSFGTGASEQYF.

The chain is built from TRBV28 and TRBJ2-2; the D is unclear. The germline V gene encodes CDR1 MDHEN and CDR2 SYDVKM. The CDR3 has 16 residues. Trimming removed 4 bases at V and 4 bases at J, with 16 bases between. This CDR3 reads CASSSTGFSRTGELFF. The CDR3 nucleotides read TGTGCCAGCAGTTCAACCGGGTTCTCTCGCACCGGGGAGCTGTTTTTT.

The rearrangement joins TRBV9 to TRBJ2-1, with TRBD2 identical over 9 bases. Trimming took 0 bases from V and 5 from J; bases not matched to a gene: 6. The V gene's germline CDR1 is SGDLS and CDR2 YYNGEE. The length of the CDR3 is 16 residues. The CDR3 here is CASSVGVSGGHNEQFF. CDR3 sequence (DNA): TGTGCCAGCAGCGTAGGGGTTAGCGGGGGACACAATGAGCAGTTCTTC.

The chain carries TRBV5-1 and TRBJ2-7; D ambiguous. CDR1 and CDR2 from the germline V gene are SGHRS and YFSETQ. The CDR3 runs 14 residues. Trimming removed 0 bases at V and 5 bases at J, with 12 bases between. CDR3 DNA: TGCGCCAGCAGCTTGGGTACGGTGGTGGACGAGCAGTACTTC. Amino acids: CASSLGTVVDEQYF.

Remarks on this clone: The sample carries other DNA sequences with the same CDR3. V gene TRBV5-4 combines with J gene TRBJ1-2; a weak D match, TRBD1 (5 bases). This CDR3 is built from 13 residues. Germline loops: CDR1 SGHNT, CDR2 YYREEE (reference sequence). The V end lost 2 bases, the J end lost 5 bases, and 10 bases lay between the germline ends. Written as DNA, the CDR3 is TGTGCCAGCAGCTTTGGCCAGGGATATGGCTACACCTTC. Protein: CASSFGQGYGYTF.

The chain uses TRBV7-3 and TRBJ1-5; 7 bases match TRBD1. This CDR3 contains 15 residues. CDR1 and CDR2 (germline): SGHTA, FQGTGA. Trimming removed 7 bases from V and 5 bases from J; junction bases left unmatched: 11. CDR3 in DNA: TGTGCCAGCACCCAGGGGGAAAGGGGCCATCAGCCCCAGCATTTT. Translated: CASTQGERGHQPQHF.

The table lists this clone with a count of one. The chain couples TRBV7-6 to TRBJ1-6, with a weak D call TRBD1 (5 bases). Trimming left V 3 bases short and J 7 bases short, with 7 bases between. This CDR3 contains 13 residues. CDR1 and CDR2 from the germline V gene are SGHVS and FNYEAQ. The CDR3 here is CASSLTVNSPLHF. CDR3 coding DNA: TGTGCCAGCAGCTTGACAGTGAATTCACCCCTCCACTTT.

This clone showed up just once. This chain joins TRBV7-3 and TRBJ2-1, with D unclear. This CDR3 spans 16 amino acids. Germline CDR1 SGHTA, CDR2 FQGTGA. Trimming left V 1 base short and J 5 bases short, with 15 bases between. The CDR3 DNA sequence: TGTGCCAGCAGCTTAAATATCGCGGATAGAGACAATGAGCAGTTCTTC. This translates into CASSLNIADRDNEQFF.

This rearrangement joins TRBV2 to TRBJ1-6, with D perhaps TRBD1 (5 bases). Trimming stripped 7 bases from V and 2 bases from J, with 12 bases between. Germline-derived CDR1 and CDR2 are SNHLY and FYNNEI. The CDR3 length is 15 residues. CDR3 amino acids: CASMEGAPYNSPLHF. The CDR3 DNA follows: TGTGCCAGCATGGAAGGGGCTCCCTATAATTCACCCCTCCACTTT. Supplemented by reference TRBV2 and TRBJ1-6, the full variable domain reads EPEVTQTPSHQVTQMGQEVILRCVPISNHLYFYWYRQILGQKVEFLVSFYNNEISEKSEIFDDQFSVERPDGSNFTLKIRSTKLEDSAMYFCASMEGAPYNSPLHFGNGTRLTVT.

CDR3 bases: TGTGCCAGCAGCCCATCGACAGGGGGGGTCTATGGCTACACCTTC. It specifies CASSPSTGGVYGYTF. The rearrangement joins TRBV7-9 to TRBJ1-2, with 9 bases fitting TRBD1. The germline gives CDR1 SEHNR, CDR2 FQNEAQ (reference sequence). This CDR3 contains 15 residues. Trimming took 5 bases from V and 4 from J; bases not matched to a gene: 8.

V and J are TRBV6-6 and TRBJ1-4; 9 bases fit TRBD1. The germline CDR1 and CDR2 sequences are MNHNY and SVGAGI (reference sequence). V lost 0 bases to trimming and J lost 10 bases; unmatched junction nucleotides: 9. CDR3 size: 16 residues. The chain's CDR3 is CASSYSRTGALGKLFF. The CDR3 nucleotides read TGTGCCAGCAGTTACTCGCGGACAGGGGCCCTAGGAAAACTGTTTTTT.

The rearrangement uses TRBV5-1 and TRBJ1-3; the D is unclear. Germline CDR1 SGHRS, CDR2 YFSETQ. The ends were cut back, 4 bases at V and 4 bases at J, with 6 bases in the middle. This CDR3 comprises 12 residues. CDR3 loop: CASSGRGNTIYF. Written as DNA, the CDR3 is TGCGCCAGCAGCGGCAGAGGAAACACCATATATTTT.